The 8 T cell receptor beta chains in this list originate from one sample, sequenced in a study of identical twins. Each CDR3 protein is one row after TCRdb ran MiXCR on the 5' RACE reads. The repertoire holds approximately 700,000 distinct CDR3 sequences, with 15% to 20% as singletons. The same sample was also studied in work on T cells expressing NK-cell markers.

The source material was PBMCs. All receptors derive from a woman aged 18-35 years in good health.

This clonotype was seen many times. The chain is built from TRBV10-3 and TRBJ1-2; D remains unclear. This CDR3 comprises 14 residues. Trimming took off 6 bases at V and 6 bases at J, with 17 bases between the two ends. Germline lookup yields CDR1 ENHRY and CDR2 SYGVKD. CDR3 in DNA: TGTGCCATCAGCCTAACTAACGGGGTGGATGGCTACACCTTC. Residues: CAISLTNGVDGYTF.

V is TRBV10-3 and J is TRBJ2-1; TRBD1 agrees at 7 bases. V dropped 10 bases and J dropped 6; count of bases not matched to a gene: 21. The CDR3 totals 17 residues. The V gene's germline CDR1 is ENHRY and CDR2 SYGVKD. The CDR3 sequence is CATDGRSRQGRGNEQFF. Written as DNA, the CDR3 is TGTGCCACCGACGGAAGATCAAGACAGGGCCGGGGCAATGAGCAGTTCTTC.

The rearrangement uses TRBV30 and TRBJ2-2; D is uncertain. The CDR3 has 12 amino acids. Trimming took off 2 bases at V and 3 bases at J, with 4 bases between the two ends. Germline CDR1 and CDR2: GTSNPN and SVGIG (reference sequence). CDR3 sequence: CAWSRDTGELFF. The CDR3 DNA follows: TGTGCCTGGAGTCGGGACACCGGGGAGCTGTTTTTT.

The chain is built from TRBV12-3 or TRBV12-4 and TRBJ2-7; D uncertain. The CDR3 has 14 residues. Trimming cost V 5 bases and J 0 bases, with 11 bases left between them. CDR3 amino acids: CASSPRYSSYEQYF. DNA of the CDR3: TGTGCCAGCAGTCCCAGATACAGCTCCTACGAGCAGTACTTC.

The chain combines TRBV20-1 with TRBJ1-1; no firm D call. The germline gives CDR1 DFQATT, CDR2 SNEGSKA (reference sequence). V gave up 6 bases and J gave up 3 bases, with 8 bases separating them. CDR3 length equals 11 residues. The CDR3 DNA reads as TGCAGTGCCCCGTATCACACTGAAGCTTTCTTT. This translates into CSAPYHTEAFF.

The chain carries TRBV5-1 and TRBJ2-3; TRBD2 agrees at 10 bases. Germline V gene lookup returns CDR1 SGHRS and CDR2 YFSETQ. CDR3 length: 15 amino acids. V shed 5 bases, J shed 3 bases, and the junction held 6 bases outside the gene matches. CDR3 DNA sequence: TGCGCCAGCAGTACGGCTAGCGGGGGTACAGATACGCAGTATTTT. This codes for CASSTASGGTDTQYF.

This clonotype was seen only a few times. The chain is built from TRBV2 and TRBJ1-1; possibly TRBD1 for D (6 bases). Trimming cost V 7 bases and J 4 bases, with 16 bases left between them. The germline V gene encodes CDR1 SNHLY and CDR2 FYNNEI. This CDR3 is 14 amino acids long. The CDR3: CASTQGRGGTEAFF. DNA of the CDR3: TGTGCCAGCACACAGGGTCGTGGAGGCACTGAAGCTTTCTTT.

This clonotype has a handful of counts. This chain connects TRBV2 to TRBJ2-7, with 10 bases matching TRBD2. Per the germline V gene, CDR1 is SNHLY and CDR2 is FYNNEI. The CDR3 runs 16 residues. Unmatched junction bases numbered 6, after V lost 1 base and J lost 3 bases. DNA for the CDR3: TGTGCCAGCAGTGAAGGCGCTAGCGGGAGTATCTACGAGCAGTACTTC. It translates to CASSEGASGSIYEQYF. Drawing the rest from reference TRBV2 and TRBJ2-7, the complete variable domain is EPEVTQTPSHQVTQMGQEVILRCVPISNHLYFYWYRQILGQKVEFLVSFYNNEISEKSEIFDDQFSVERPDGSNFTLKIRSTKLEDSAMYFCASSEGASGSIYEQYFGPGTRLTVT.